This T cell receptor beta chain was identified in a study of vaccination and CD4 T cells after COVID-19. At the level of the study: Every participant had a vaccine, which was either BNT162b2 or mRNA-1273, given in two doses. Diagnosis preceded the drawing of post-COVID samples by a median around 95 days (range 35 to 161). Study outcomes and limitations: Relatively few convalescent patients were studied; early post-infection timepoints were not included.

In this sample, this clonotype turned up a few times. What it recognizes is unknown. Between the trimmed V and J ends, which lost 4 bases and 0 bases, there was a span of 16 bases. The CDR3 runs to 16 residues. CDR1 is DFQATT, CDR2 SNEGSKA, per germline (reference sequence). From the PCR reads, TCRdb called clonotypes with MiXCR, one entry per CDR3 protein. The sample yields under 20,000 distinct CDR3 sequences, around 62% seen once. The chain is built from TRBV20-1 and TRBJ1-3; perhaps TRBD1 as D (5 bases). The receptor's source is a human donor who had recovered from COVID-19. This material consisted of CD4+ T cells from blood, taken before SARS-CoV-2 vaccination. The CDR3 loop is CSAIGDGEISGNTIYF. The CDR3 nucleotides are TGCAGTGCTATTGGGGACGGAGAAATCTCTGGAAACACCATATATTTT.